This record looks at one TCR beta chain sequence and its context. Its antigen is still unknown. This sample is drawn from a study of T cell responses to AZD1222 COVID-19 vaccine. General study findings and limits: Repertoires in all cases were sampled only once the peak T cell response had passed. Reportedly, nearly half of unique spike TCRs recognized epitopes outside B.1.351/B.1.1.7 mutations.

The length of the CDR3 is 15 residues. Trimming pared 0 bases from V and 3 bases from J, leaving 11 bases between. Germline V gives CDR1 KGHSY, CDR2 FQNENV. The data were produced by immunoSEQ multiplex PCR, yet TCRdb's version contains in-frame clones alone and is incomplete. Of under 150,000 clones in the sample, 80% to 95% were seen once. The rearrangement links TRBV16 to TRBJ2-5; D possibly uses TRBD1 or TRBD2 (5 bases each). Sequenced here: peripheral blood, sampled 28 days after the second AZD1222 dose. The sequence derives from an adult who received the AZD1222 COVID-19 vaccine. CDR3 DNA sequence: TGTGCCAGCAGCCAATCGGAGAGGGGTAAAGAGACCCAGTACTTC. It codes for CASSQSERGKETQYF.